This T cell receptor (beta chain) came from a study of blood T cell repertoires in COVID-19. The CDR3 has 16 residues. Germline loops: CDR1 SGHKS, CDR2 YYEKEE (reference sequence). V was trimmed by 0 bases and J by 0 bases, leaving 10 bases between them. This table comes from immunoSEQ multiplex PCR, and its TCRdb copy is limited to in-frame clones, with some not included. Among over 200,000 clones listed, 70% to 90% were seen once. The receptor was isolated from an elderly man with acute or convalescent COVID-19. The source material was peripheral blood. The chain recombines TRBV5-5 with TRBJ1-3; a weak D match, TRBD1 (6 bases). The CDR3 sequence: CASSLATGISGNTIYF. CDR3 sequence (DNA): TGTGCCAGCAGCTTGGCGACAGGTATCTCTGGAAACACCATATATTTT.